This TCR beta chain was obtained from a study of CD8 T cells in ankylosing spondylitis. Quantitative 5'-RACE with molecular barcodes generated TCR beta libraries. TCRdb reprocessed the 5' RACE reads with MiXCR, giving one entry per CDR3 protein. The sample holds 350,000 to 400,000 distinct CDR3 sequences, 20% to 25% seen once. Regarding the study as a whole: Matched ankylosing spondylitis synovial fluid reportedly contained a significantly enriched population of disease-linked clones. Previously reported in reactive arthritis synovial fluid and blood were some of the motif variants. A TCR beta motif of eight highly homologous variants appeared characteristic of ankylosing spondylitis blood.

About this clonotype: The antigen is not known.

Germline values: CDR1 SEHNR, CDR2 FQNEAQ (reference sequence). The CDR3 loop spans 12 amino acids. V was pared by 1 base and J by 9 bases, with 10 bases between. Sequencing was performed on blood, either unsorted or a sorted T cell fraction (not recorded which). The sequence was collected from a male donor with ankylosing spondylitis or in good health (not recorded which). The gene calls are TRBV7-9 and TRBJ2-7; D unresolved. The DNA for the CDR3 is TGTGCCAGCAGCTTAGAGTCAGCCGCGCAGTACTTC. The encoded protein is CASSLESAAQYF.